What follows is one TCR beta chain and its context. Its antigen is as yet unknown. This sample was taken from a study of identifying expanded T cells in peripheral blood. Findings and caveats of the study: Differentially abundant clones: 0.95 to 1.5 between replicates, about 15 at two to three weeks, 19 to 20 at four. Two-week clone count variance significantly increased as total template count grew.

The CDR3 length is 16 residues. V lost 10 bases and J 7 bases, leaving 26 bases between the germline ends. Per germline, CDR1 ENHRY and CDR2 SYGVKD. No infections or other immune events were documented during collection. Generated by immunoSEQ multiplex PCR, the TCRdb table keeps only in-frame clones and is missing some. Of some 100,000 clones listed, 80% to 90% are singletons. This TCR derives from a person between 18 and 70 years old in good health. The J gene is TRBJ1-5, the V gene TRBV10-3, with no clear D. The specimen was blood. CDR3 in amino acids: CASSPGVPIGKQPQHF. In nucleotides, the CDR3 is TGTGCCAGCAGCCCTGGCGTCCCCATCGGGAAACAGCCCCAGCATTTT.